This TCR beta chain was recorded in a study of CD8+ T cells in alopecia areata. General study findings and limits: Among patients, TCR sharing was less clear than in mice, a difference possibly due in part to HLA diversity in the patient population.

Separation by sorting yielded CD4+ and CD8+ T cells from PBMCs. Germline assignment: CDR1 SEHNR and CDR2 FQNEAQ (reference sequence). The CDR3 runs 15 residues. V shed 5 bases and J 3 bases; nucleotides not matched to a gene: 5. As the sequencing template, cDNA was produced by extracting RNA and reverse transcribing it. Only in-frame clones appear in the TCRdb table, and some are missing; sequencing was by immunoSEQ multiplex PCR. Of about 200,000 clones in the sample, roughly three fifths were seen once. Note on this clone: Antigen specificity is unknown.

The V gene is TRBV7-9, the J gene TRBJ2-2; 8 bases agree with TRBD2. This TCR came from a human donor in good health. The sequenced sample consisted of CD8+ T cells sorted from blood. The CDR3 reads CASSPGRGYTGELFF. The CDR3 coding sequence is TGTGCCAGCAGCCCCGGGAGGGGCTACACCGGGGAGCTGTTTTTT.